Given below is one T cell receptor (beta chain) in context. Patients in Seattle were enrolled during active infection, then followed longitudinally. This record belongs to a study of blood T cell repertoires in COVID-19. Clones were read by immunoSEQ multiplex PCR, and TCRdb kept only the in-frame ones, dropping some. The sample lists 230,000 or so clones, about 90% occurring once. The CDR3 sequence is 15 residues long. This clonotype was obtained from a woman between 55 and 75 years old with COVID-19, enrolled during active disease. Material for sequencing was peripheral blood. V is TRBV21-1 and J is TRBJ1-2; the table's D call TRBD1 went unverified against the DNA. TRBV21-1 is an annotated pseudogene. This chain's CDR3 is CASSKAVGRPYGYTF. As DNA, the CDR3 is TGTGCCAGCAGCAAAGCGGTAGGCAGGCCATATGGCTACACCTTC.